Below are 25 T cell receptor beta chains sequenced from a single sample in a study of CD8 T cells in ankylosing spondylitis. MiXCR, applied by TCRdb to the 5' RACE reads, yields one record per CDR3 protein. This sample has around 150,000 distinct CDR3 sequences, with about 7.3% found just once. Sequencing was performed on blood, either unsorted or a sorted T cell fraction (not recorded which). The receptors were gathered from a female donor with ankylosing spondylitis or in good health (not recorded which).

The table lists this clonotype with many counts. The chain couples TRBV7-3 to TRBJ2-1, with D perhaps TRBD2 (5 bases). CDR3 size: 13 residues. The V end lost 5 bases, the J end lost 4 bases, and 9 bases lay between the germline ends. Germline V CDR1 and CDR2: SGHTA, FQGTGA. The CDR3 loop is CASSLLGYNEQFF. The CDR3 DNA reads as TGTGCCAGCAGCCTACTAGGTTACAATGAGCAGTTCTTC.

This clonotype was observed at least ten times. The V call is TRBV20-1, the J call TRBJ1-6, with 7 bases that match TRBD1. Per germline, CDR1 DFQATT and CDR2 SNEGSKA (reference sequence). The CDR3 is made up of 13 amino acids. Unmatched junction bases numbered 3, after V lost 4 bases and J lost 6 bases. Written as DNA, the CDR3 is TGCAGTGCTAACAGGGGCGGTAATTCACCCCTCCACTTT. It translates to CSANRGGNSPLHF.

This clonotype was recorded many times. The chain is built from TRBV29-1 and TRBJ1-1; tentatively, D is TRBD1 (6 bases). Germline CDR1 SQVTM, CDR2 ANQGSEA. This CDR3 is built from 17 residues. V lost 4 bases, J lost 3 bases, and 24 bases lay in between. The CDR3 DNA sequence: TGCAGCGTTGTTCCGACCCCCGCAGGGACACTTTACACTGAAGCTTTCTTT. Amino acids: CSVVPTPAGTLYTEAFF.

This clonotype was counted at least ten times. The gene calls are TRBV5-1 and TRBJ1-1; 7 positions agree with TRBD1. Losses at the gene ends were 2 bases for V and 0 bases for J; bases not matched to a gene: 4. The CDR3 loop spans 15 amino acids. CDR1 is SGHRS and CDR2 is YFSETQ in the germline V gene. The chain's CDR3 is CASSFSGTVNTEAFF. The CDR3 coding sequence is TGCGCCAGCAGCTTTTCCGGGACAGTGAACACTGAAGCTTTCTTT.

This clonotype was seen ten or more times. The chain couples TRBV2 to TRBJ2-5; D may be TRBD2 (5 bases). This CDR3 is 14 amino acids long. Germline lookup yields CDR1 SNHLY and CDR2 FYNNEI. Trimming removed 0 bases at V and 5 bases at J, with 10 bases between. The CDR3, as DNA: TGTGCCAGCAGTGAAGCGCTGAGGGTCGAGACCCAGTACTTC. Its protein is CASSEALRVETQYF. Supplemented by reference TRBV2 and TRBJ2-5, the full variable domain reads EPEVTQTPSHQVTQMGQEVILRCVPISNHLYFYWYRQILGQKVEFLVSFYNNEISEKSEIFDDQFSVERPDGSNFTLKIRSTKLEDSAMYFCASSEALRVETQYFGPGTRLLVL.

This clonotype has a count of ten or more. V usage is TRBV6-5 and J usage is TRBJ2-7; 7 bases are a match to TRBD2. Germline loops: CDR1 MNHEY, CDR2 SVGAGI. The V and J ends lost 4 bases and 4 bases, in that order; junction bases with no gene match: 31. This CDR3 comprises 22 residues. DNA for the CDR3: TGTGCCAGCAGTTCCTCCGGGGGTCTCGCGTCGGGCGCGGGGGATAGAGGGTACGAGCAGTACTTC. Translating it yields CASSSSGGLASGAGDRGYEQYF.

This chain uses TRBV7-9 with TRBJ1-1; the D gene is possibly TRBD1 (5 bases). Between the trimmed V and J ends, which lost 6 bases and 3 bases, there was a span of 14 bases. Germline assignment: CDR1 SEHNR and CDR2 FQNEAQ (reference sequence). The CDR3 covers 14 residues. In DNA form, the CDR3 reads TGTGCCAGCAGTCTCCATGGGGGGGACACTGAAGCTTTCTTT. Translated, it gives CASSLHGGDTEAFF.

This sequence joins TRBV7-3 and TRBJ2-2, with 10 nucleotides matching TRBD2. V shed 2 bases and J 2 bases; nucleotides not matched to a gene: 5. Germline CDR1 is SGHTA and CDR2 is FQGTGA. CDR3 length: 17 amino acids. The CDR3: CASSLRSGGTNTGELFF. CDR3 in DNA: TGTGCCAGCAGCTTACGTAGCGGGGGGACAAACACCGGGGAGCTGTTTTTT.

This clonotype showed up many times. J is TRBJ2-7 and V is TRBV7-2; 10 bases fit TRBD2. The CDR3 sequence is 14 residues long. CDR1 is SGHTA and CDR2 is FQGNSA in the germline V gene. V gave up 1 base and J gave up 7 bases; unmatched junction bases: 4. CDR3 protein: CASSLEVSGGEQYF. The DNA for the CDR3 is TGTGCCAGCAGCTTAGAAGTTAGCGGGGGGGAGCAGTACTTC.

This clonotype was picked up many times. This chain uses TRBV12-3 or TRBV12-4 with TRBJ2-1; TRBD1 agrees at 8 bases. The V segment lost 6 bases and the J segment 6 bases; nucleotides outside the gene matches: 4. CDR3 length: 13 residues. CDR3: CASSLTGANEQFF. As DNA, the CDR3 is TGTGCCAGCAGCTTGACAGGGGCCAATGAGCAGTTCTTC.

There are many counts of this clonotype. At one end the junction does not follow the germline gene, possibly because of a read error. V is TRBV5-1 and J is TRBJ1-1; TRBD1 is a possible D gene (6 bases). Germline-derived CDR1 and CDR2 are SGHRS and YFSETQ. The CDR3 has 13 residues. The CDR3 sequence is CASSRTENTEAFF. CDR3 DNA: TGTGCCAGCAGCAGGACAGAGAACACTGAAGCTTTCTTT.

This clonotype was seen at least ten times. This rearrangement joins TRBV3-1 to TRBJ1-1, with D perhaps TRBD1 (5 bases). CDR1 is LGHDT, CDR2 YNNKEL, per germline (reference sequence). Trimming took off 0 bases at V and 8 bases at J, with 13 bases between the two ends. The CDR3 is made up of 14 amino acids. The CDR3 region is CASSQEGLGLEAFF. In DNA, the CDR3 is TGTGCCAGCAGCCAAGAGGGACTAGGGCTAGAAGCTTTCTTT. The entire variable domain, with the rest obtained from reference TRBV3-1 and TRBJ1-1, is as follows: DTAVSQTPKYLVTQMGNDKSIKCEQNLGHDTMYWYKQDSKKFLKIMFSYNNKELIINETVPNRFSPKSPDKAHLNLHINSLELGDSAVYFCASSQEGLGLEAFFGQGTRLTVV.

CDR3 DNA sequence: TGTGCCAGTAGTATAGATCATATTGATCAGCCCCAGCATTTT. This codes for CASSIDHIDQPQHF. J is TRBJ1-5 and V is TRBV19, with unresolved D. V lost 0 bases and J 5 bases, leaving 8 bases between the germline ends. Per the germline V gene, CDR1 is LNHDA and CDR2 is SQIVND (reference sequence). This CDR3 is 14 amino acids long.

At least ten counts were recorded for this clonotype. The chain combines TRBV12-3 or TRBV12-4 with TRBJ2-3; D is unresolved. V shed 3 bases and J shed 1 base, with 8 bases lying between them. This CDR3 comprises 14 residues. CDR3 nucleotide sequence: TGTGCCAGCAGTTTCCTCTCTGGCACAGATACGCAGTATTTT. This translates into CASSFLSGTDTQYF.

At least ten counts were recorded for this clonotype. This CDR3 is CASSGEVYGYTF. DNA for the CDR3: TGCGCCAGCAGCGGGGAAGTTTATGGCTACACCTTC. V and J are TRBV5-1 and TRBJ1-2; unclear D gene. Germline V gene sequence: CDR1 SGHRS, CDR2 YFSETQ. CDR3 length: 12 residues. The V end was cut by 4 bases, the J end by 5 bases, with 9 bases between.

This clonotype was recorded at least ten times. This chain joins TRBV5-1 and TRBJ2-2; maybe TRBD1 (6 bases). From germline, CDR1 is SGHRS and CDR2 YFSETQ. This CDR3 has 15 amino acids. V lost 4 bases to trimming and J lost 6 bases, with 16 bases between them. This CDR3 is CASSKGDRVSGELFF. In DNA form, the CDR3 reads TGCGCCAGCAGCAAGGGGGACCGGGTGTCCGGGGAGCTGTTTTTT.

In this sample, this clonotype turned up many times. The genes are TRBV12-3 or TRBV12-4 and TRBJ1-5; D remains unclear. The germline V and J ends were trimmed by 2 bases and 0 bases, with 11 bases remaining between them. CDR3 length: 16 residues. CDR3 nucleotide sequence: TGTGCCAGCAGTTTAACGGCAGACTATAGCAATCAGCCCCAGCATTTT. It is translated as CASSLTADYSNQPQHF.

The chain couples TRBV12-3 or TRBV12-4 to TRBJ2-2; 8 bases agree with TRBD2. Trimming cost V 3 bases and J 4 bases; bases outside gene matches: 10. CDR3 size: 17 residues. This CDR3 reads CASSFWAGGVFTGELFF. The CDR3, as DNA: TGTGCCAGCAGTTTTTGGGCGGGGGGTGTTTTCACCGGGGAGCTGTTTTTT.

This clonotype was observed at least ten times. The chain links TRBV7-2 to TRBJ1-1, with D hard to call. Looked up from germline, CDR1 is SGHTA and CDR2 is FQGNSA. This CDR3 is 12 amino acids long. Trimming took 3 bases from V and 7 from J, leaving 9 bases between them. In DNA, the CDR3 is TGTGCCAGCAGCTTCCTGACCCTTGAAGCTTTCTTT. It is translated as CASSFLTLEAFF.

The sample holds many counts of this clonotype. J is TRBJ1-2 and V is TRBV29-1; a possible D gene is TRBD1 (5 bases). This CDR3 spans 9 amino acids. Trimming took 6 bases from V and 6 from J, leaving 5 bases between them. Germline V lookup: CDR1 SQVTM, CDR2 ANQGSEA. For the CDR3, the DNA is TGCAGCGTACAGGATGGCTACACCTTC. This gives the protein CSVQDGYTF.

This clonotype turned up a few times. The chain uses TRBV28 and TRBJ1-6; the D is unclear. CDR3 length: 13 residues. CDR1 is MDHEN, CDR2 SYDVKM, per germline. Trimming removed 6 bases from V and 5 bases from J, with 8 bases in between. The CDR3 here is CASRDVNNSPLHF. DNA for the CDR3: TGTGCCAGCAGGGATGTAAATAATTCACCCCTCCACTTT.

This clonotype was found many times. The V call is TRBV29-1, the J call TRBJ2-6; D ambiguous. V lost 1 base, J lost 4 bases, and 8 bases lay in between. Germline V gene sequence: CDR1 SQVTM, CDR2 ANQGSEA. CDR3 length: 14 amino acids. The CDR3 reads CSVEGWLGANVLTF. The DNA for the CDR3 is TGCAGCGTTGAAGGGTGGTTAGGGGCCAACGTCCTGACTTTC.

This clonotype came up many times. The chain links TRBV20-1 to TRBJ2-3, with 7 positions matching TRBD2. The CDR3 sequence is 15 residues long. V was pared by 3 bases and J by 0 bases, with 6 bases of the junction left unmatched. Germline assignment: CDR1 DFQATT and CDR2 SNEGSKA (reference sequence). The CDR3 loop reads CSASGSGASTDTQYF. The CDR3 bases are TGCAGTGCTAGTGGAAGCGGGGCTAGCACAGATACGCAGTATTTT.

This clonotype was detected ten times or more. V usage is TRBV20-1 and J usage is TRBJ2-2; D is perhaps TRBD1 (5 bases). Trimming took 0 bases from V and 0 from J, leaving 11 bases between them. Germline CDR1 reads DFQATT; CDR2 reads SNEGSKA (reference sequence). This CDR3 has 16 amino acids. The CDR3 sequence is CSAREIDRPNTGELFF. The CDR3 bases are TGCAGTGCTAGAGAGATAGACAGACCGAACACCGGGGAGCTGTTTTTT.

This clonotype has only a few counts. The chain carries TRBV10-3 and TRBJ2-2, with 9 bases lining up with TRBD1. Germline V gene data show CDR1 as ENHRY and CDR2 as SYGVKD. J gave up 1 base and V 9 bases, and 12 bases lay outside the gene matches. This CDR3 is 17 amino acids long. The CDR3 is CAIAGQGLIRNTGELFF. CDR3 nucleotide sequence: TGTGCCATTGCGGGACAGGGTCTTATACGGAACACCGGGGAGCTGTTTTTT.